A selection of T cell receptor beta chains follows, all from one sample in a study of T-cell reconstitution after alpha-beta-depleted transplantation in children. Using its own MiXCR run on the PCR reads, TCRdb lists one record per CDR3 protein. The sample shows around 530,000 distinct CDR3 sequences, about 31% of them seen only once. The sequenced sample was PBMCs from the stem cell graft donor, obtained from the stem cell graft. The receptors stem from a human donor who donated a stem cell graft to a child with aplastic anemia. CDR3s include the opening cysteine and the closing phenylalanine or tryptophan. Fields, in order: D gene, V gene, clone size, J gene, CDR3 protein, CDR3 DNA. A D gene is named only where the DNA matches it firmly. Part of the rows lack a size; the others show once, few, many or a class for expanded clones.

D: .; V: TRBV5-5; size: .; J: TRBJ2-7; CDR3: CASSLGDGGEQYF; DNA: TGTGCCAGCAGCTTGGGGGACGGAGGCGAGCAGTACTTC
D: .; V: TRBV7-2; size: .; J: TRBJ2-1; CDR3: CASSPNPTQSGYNEQFF; DNA: TGTGCCAGCAGCCCGAATCCGACACAATCTGGCTACAATGAGCAGTTCTTC
D: TRBD2; V: TRBV10-3; size: .; J: TRBJ2-3; CDR3: CAISESSGSGSGTDTQYF; DNA: TGTGCCATCAGTGAGTCTAGCGGGAGTGGATCGGGCACAGATACGCAGTATTTT
D: .; V: TRBV27; size: .; J: TRBJ2-1; CDR3: CASSPSRTTYNEQFF; DNA: TGTGCCAGCAGTCCCTCCCGGACTACCTACAATGAGCAGTTCTTC
D: .; V: TRBV29-1; size: .; J: TRBJ2-7; CDR3: CSVVATLGSEQYF; DNA: TGCAGCGTTGTCGCTACGCTAGGCTCCGAGCAGTACTTC
D: TRBD2; V: TRBV7-3; size: .; J: TRBJ2-2; CDR3: CASSGTSGTTGELFF; DNA: TGTGCCAGCTCCGGGACTAGCGGTACCACCGGGGAGCTGTTTTTT
D: TRBD2; V: TRBV29-1; size: .; J: TRBJ2-5; CDR3: CSAGAGTYQETQYF; DNA: TGCAGCGCCGGAGCGGGGACGTACCAAGAGACCCAGTACTTC
D: TRBD1; V: TRBV7-2; size: few; J: TRBJ2-1; CDR3: CASSPVGTGGGEQFF; DNA: TGTGCCAGCAGCCCCGTCGGGACAGGGGGCGGCGAGCAGTTCTTC
D: TRBD2; V: TRBV2; size: .; J: TRBJ2-3; CDR3: CASRGLEGTDTQYF; DNA: TGTGCCAGCAGGGGACTAGAGGGAACAGATACGCAGTATTTT
D: .; V: TRBV7-2; size: .; J: TRBJ1-6; CDR3: CASRRDGTSLRSPLHF; DNA: TGTGCCAGCAGGCGGGACGGGACCTCCCTACGTTCACCCCTCCACTTT
D: .; V: TRBV5-1; size: .; J: TRBJ1-1; CDR3: CASTRFPSENTEAFF; DNA: TGCGCCAGCACCCGGTTCCCAAGTGAGAACACTGAAGCTTTCTTT
D: TRBD1; V: TRBV15; size: .; J: TRBJ2-1; CDR3: CATSRGQGSYNEQFF; DNA: TGTGCCACCAGCAGAGGACAGGGCTCCTACAATGAGCAGTTCTTC
D: TRBD1; V: TRBV7-8; size: few; J: TRBJ2-1; CDR3: CASSPYQGAGEQFF; DNA: TGTGCCAGCAGCCCGTATCAGGGGGCGGGTGAGCAGTTCTTC
D: .; V: TRBV27; size: few; J: TRBJ2-1; CDR3: CASSSGDGSYNEQFF; DNA: TGTGCCAGCAGTTCGGGTGACGGGAGCTACAATGAGCAGTTCTTC
D: TRBD1; V: TRBV28; size: .; J: TRBJ1-3; CDR3: CASSLSSGGYGNTIYF; DNA: TGTGCCAGCAGTTTATCTTCAGGGGGATATGGAAACACCATATATTTT
D: .; V: TRBV20-1; size: .; J: TRBJ2-7; CDR3: CSASGKGGGYEQYF; DNA: TGCAGTGCTAGCGGCAAAGGGGGAGGGTACGAGCAGTACTTC
D: .; V: TRBV15; size: .; J: TRBJ1-2; CDR3: CATSATRGVGRGYTF; DNA: TGTGCCACCAGCGCAACTCGGGGAGTCGGGCGTGGCTACACCTTC
D: TRBD2; V: TRBV7-2; size: .; J: TRBJ2-3; CDR3: CATELAGGPADTQYF; DNA: TGTGCCACCGAACTAGCGGGAGGGCCGGCAGATACGCAGTATTTT
D: TRBD2; V: TRBV18; size: .; J: TRBJ2-5; CDR3: CASSPGLAGRGGETQYF; DNA: TGTGCCAGCTCACCAGGGCTAGCGGGGAGAGGAGGAGAGACCCAGTACTTC
D: .; V: TRBV12-3/TRBV12-4; size: .; J: TRBJ1-5; CDR3: CASRTQGLSNQPQHF; DNA: TGTGCCAGCAGGACTCAGGGGCTGAGCAATCAGCCCCAGCATTTT
D: .; V: TRBV7-9; size: few; J: TRBJ1-6; CDR3: CASSLTEQDNSPLHF; DNA: TGTGCCAGCAGCCTGACAGAACAAGATAATTCACCCCTCCACTTT
D: TRBD2; V: TRBV20-1; size: few; J: TRBJ2-3; CDR3: CSAIPVAGPSTDTQYF; DNA: TGCAGTGCGATACCTGTAGCGGGACCAAGCACAGATACGCAGTATTTT
D: TRBD2; V: TRBV29-1; size: .; J: TRBJ2-1; CDR3: CSVDGVVGVAGADEQFF; DNA: TGCAGCGTTGACGGGGTGGTGGGGGTAGCGGGAGCTGATGAGCAGTTCTTC
D: TRBD1; V: TRBV10-3; size: few; J: TRBJ1-5; CDR3: CAISEGTGIQPQHF; DNA: TGTGCCATCAGTGAGGGGACAGGGATTCAGCCCCAGCATTTT
D: .; V: TRBV15; size: few; J: TRBJ1-5; CDR3: CATSRDKFIGNQPQHF; DNA: TGTGCCACCAGCAGAGATAAGTTTATAGGCAATCAGCCCCAGCATTTT
D: .; V: TRBV4-3; size: few; J: TRBJ1-2; CDR3: CASSQDFVGYTF; DNA: TGCGCCAGCAGCCAAGACTTCGTAGGCTACACCTTC
D: .; V: TRBV6-1; size: once; J: TRBJ2-4; CDR3: CASSIDPKNIQYF; DNA: TGTGCCAGCAGTATTGATCCCAAAAACATTCAGTACTTC
D: TRBD2; V: TRBV10-3; size: few; J: TRBJ2-3; CDR3: CAISEASGRETDTQYF; DNA: TGTGCCATCAGTGAGGCTAGCGGGAGGGAGACAGATACGCAGTATTTT
D: .; V: TRBV4-3; size: few; J: TRBJ1-3; CDR3: CASSPVGPGGGNTIYF; DNA: TGCGCCAGCAGCCCCGTGGGGCCGGGGGGTGGAAACACCATATATTTT
D: .; V: TRBV7-2; size: .; J: TRBJ2-1; CDR3: CASSLGGPGARNNEQFF; DNA: TGTGCCAGCAGCTTAGGCGGGCCGGGGGCCAGGAACAATGAGCAGTTCTTC
D: .; V: TRBV5-6; size: .; J: TRBJ1-2; CDR3: CASSSVQGTSAPTYGYTF; DNA: TGTGCCAGCAGCTCGGTGCAGGGTACGAGCGCTCCCACCTATGGCTACACCTTC
D: TRBD1; V: TRBV4-3; size: .; J: TRBJ1-2; CDR3: CASSQDIGTANYGYTF; DNA: TGCGCCAGCAGCCAAGATATCGGGACAGCTAACTATGGCTACACCTTC
D: .; V: TRBV21-1; size: .; J: TRBJ1-3; CDR3: CASSKVRALSICSGNTIYF; DNA: TGTGCCAGCAGCAAAGTTAGGGCTCTCTCGATATGCTCTGGAAACACCATATATTTT
D: .; V: TRBV7-2; size: few; J: TRBJ2-3; CDR3: CASSLGGVDLTDTQYF; DNA: TGTGCCAGCAGCTTGGGGGGAGTGGATCTCACAGATACGCAGTATTTT
D: TRBD1; V: TRBV3-1; size: .; J: TRBJ1-1; CDR3: CASSRGQGLGAFF; DNA: TGTGCCAGCAGCCGAGGACAGGGGCTTGGGGCTTTCTTT
D: TRBD1; V: TRBV3-1; size: .; J: TRBJ1-1; CDR3: CASSQLDRVNTEAFF; DNA: TGTGCCAGCAGCCAACTGGACAGGGTAAACACTGAAGCTTTCTTT
D: .; V: TRBV27; size: few; J: TRBJ1-4; CDR3: CASSHGLLNEKLFF; DNA: TGTGCCAGCAGCCATGGACTACTAAATGAAAAACTGTTTTTT
D: TRBD2; V: TRBV5-8; size: .; J: TRBJ2-3; CDR3: CASSWGLAESDTQYF; DNA: TGTGCCAGCAGCTGGGGACTAGCGGAGTCAGATACGCAGTATTTT
D: TRBD2; V: TRBV6-1; size: .; J: TRBJ2-7; CDR3: CASSAGRSGYEQYF; DNA: TGTGCCAGCAGTGCCGGGAGGAGTGGCTACGAGCAGTACTTC
D: TRBD1; V: TRBV2; size: .; J: TRBJ1-1; CDR3: CASSGQGGFTEAFF; DNA: TGTGCCAGCAGTGGGCAGGGGGGTTTCACTGAAGCTTTCTTT
D: .; V: TRBV20-1; size: .; J: TRBJ2-1; CDR3: CSARDAVYNEQFF; DNA: TGCAGTGCTAGAGATGCGGTCTACAATGAGCAGTTCTTC
D: .; V: TRBV5-1; size: few; J: TRBJ1-2; CDR3: CASSFSATNYGYTF; DNA: TGCGCCAGCAGCTTCTCGGCGACTAACTATGGCTACACCTTC
D: TRBD2; V: TRBV27; size: .; J: TRBJ2-3; CDR3: CASSGGTSGRKRDTQYF; DNA: TGTGCCAGCAGTGGCGGGACTAGCGGGAGAAAGAGAGATACGCAGTATTTT
D: TRBD1; V: TRBV24-1; size: .; J: TRBJ1-4; CDR3: CATSATGANEKLFF; DNA: TGTGCCACCAGTGCGACAGGGGCTAATGAAAAACTGTTTTTT
D: .; V: TRBV24-1; size: .; J: TRBJ2-3; CDR3: CATSDSRTRPTDTQYF; DNA: TGTGCCACCAGTGATTCGCGGACTCGACCCACAGATACGCAGTATTTT
D: .; V: TRBV21-1; size: .; J: TRBJ2-2; CDR3: CASSKTSERTPNTGELFF; DNA: TGTGCCAGCAGCAAAACGTCGGAAAGGACCCCAAACACCGGGGAGCTGTTTTTT
D: .; V: TRBV18; size: .; J: TRBJ2-5; CDR3: CASFPGLQETQYF; DNA: TGTGCCAGCTTCCCGGGACTGCAAGAGACCCAGTACTTC
D: TRBD2; V: TRBV12-3/TRBV12-4; size: few; J: TRBJ2-1; CDR3: CASPAVGLAGVQDEQFF; DNA: TGTGCCAGCCCTGCTGTCGGACTAGCGGGAGTTCAGGATGAGCAGTTCTTC
D: .; V: TRBV20-1; size: .; J: TRBJ1-1; CDR3: CSASANRAEAFF; DNA: TGCAGTGCTTCCGCCAACAGGGCTGAAGCTTTCTTT
D: .; V: TRBV15; size: .; J: TRBJ2-5; CDR3: CATSRFQETQYF; DNA: TGTGCCACCAGCAGATTCCAAGAGACCCAGTACTTC
D: .; V: TRBV25-1; size: many; J: TRBJ1-5; CDR3: CASSESSDRQPQHF; DNA: TGTGCCAGCAGTGAATCTTCCGACCGCCAGCCCCAGCATTTT
D: TRBD1; V: TRBV3-1; size: .; J: TRBJ1-1; CDR3: CASSHNRGFNTEAFF; DNA: TGTGCCAGCAGCCATAACAGGGGATTCAACACTGAAGCTTTCTTT
D: TRBD1; V: TRBV15; size: few; J: TRBJ1-1; CDR3: CATSRPLGTGGGNTEAFF; DNA: TGTGCCACCAGCAGACCCCTCGGGACAGGTGGAGGGAACACTGAAGCTTTCTTT
D: TRBD1; V: TRBV6-1; size: few; J: TRBJ2-2; CDR3: CASSKQGAGTGELFF; DNA: TGTGCCAGCAGTAAACAGGGGGCAGGCACCGGGGAGCTGTTTTTT
D: .; V: TRBV7-2; size: few; J: TRBJ2-1; CDR3: CASSLTQGNNEQFF; DNA: TGTGCCAGCAGCTTAACTCAGGGAAACAATGAGCAGTTCTTC
D: TRBD2; V: TRBV20-1; size: few; J: TRBJ2-4; CDR3: CSALAGGPEITRGNIQYF; DNA: TGCAGTGCTTTAGCGGGAGGGCCCGAGATTACGAGGGGAAACATTCAGTACTTC
D: TRBD1; V: TRBV5-1; size: few; J: TRBJ2-3; CDR3: CASSWTGDFTDTQYF; DNA: TGCGCCAGCAGCTGGACAGGGGACTTCACAGATACGCAGTATTTT